What follows are 25 T cell receptor beta chains derived from one specimen sequenced in a study of spatial heterogeneity in lung cancer. TCRdb called the 5' RACE reads again in MiXCR, with one record for every CDR3 protein. The top ten clones hold under 20% of a sample with about 17,000 distinct CDR3 sequences, about a fifth of them seen once. Time point described: sample taken at primary tumor resection. Material for sequencing was whole RNA from tumor, nontumor lung or frozen PBMC, left unsorted. Sequences were derived from PBMCs, sampled at surgery. The receptors were sampled from a female donor with early-stage non-small cell lung cancer.

The genes are TRBV7-9 and TRBJ2-7; D gene ambiguous. Looked up from germline, CDR1 is SEHNR and CDR2 is FQNEAQ (reference sequence). The CDR3 totals 12 residues. Trimming removed 1 base at V and 5 bases at J, with 6 bases between. The CDR3 loop is CASSLGGHEQYF. The CDR3, as DNA: TGTGCCAGCAGCTTAGGGGGTCACGAGCAGTACTTC.

The sample holds many counts of this clonotype. The chain recombines TRBV18 with TRBJ1-1; TRBD1 might be the D (5 bases). The CDR3 is 15 amino acids. V was clipped by 6 bases and J by 3 bases, with 17 bases between them. Per germline, CDR1 KGHSH and CDR2 LQKENI. CDR3 bases: TGTGCCAGCTCCCTGGGGGGGAGTTCGGACACTGAAGCTTTCTTT. It codes for CASSLGGSSDTEAFF.

The CDR3 reads CASSQDTGLEQYF. In DNA, the CDR3 is TGTGCCAGCAGCCAAGATACGGGGTTAGAGCAGTACTTC. This chain links TRBV3-1 with TRBJ2-7; D may be TRBD2 (5 bases). V was trimmed by 0 bases and J by 7 bases, leaving 10 bases between them. The germline V gene has CDR1 LGHDT and CDR2 YNNKEL (reference sequence). This CDR3 is 13 amino acids long.

This clonotype was counted ten times or more. The chain employs TRBV25-1 and TRBJ2-7; D remains ambiguous. CDR1 and CDR2 (germline): MGHDK, SYGVNS. V was cut by 3 bases and J by 3 bases, with 3 bases left in between. The CDR3 is 11 residues long. The CDR3 coding sequence is TGTGCCAGCAGTGACAGCTACGAGCAGTACTTC. This translates into CASSDSYEQYF.

This clonotype came up many times. This chain links TRBV3-1 with TRBJ2-5; D perhaps matches TRBD2 (5 bases). Germline-derived CDR1 and CDR2 are LGHDT and YNNKEL (reference sequence). V was trimmed by 0 bases and J by 13 bases, leaving 15 bases between them. This CDR3 comprises 13 residues. The CDR3 sequence is CASSQDESASLYF. As DNA, the CDR3 is TGTGCCAGCAGCCAAGATGAGTCGGCTAGCCTGTACTTC.

This clonotype occurred many times. The chain recombines TRBV15 with TRBJ1-1, with D possibly being TRBD1 (5 bases). CDR1 and CDR2 (germline): LNHNV, YYDKDF (reference sequence). This CDR3 contains 16 residues. Between the trimmed V and J ends, which lost 0 bases and 4 bases, there was a span of 15 bases. CDR3 nucleotides: TGTGCCACCAGCAGAGATATTGGGGGTCGGAGCACTGAAGCTTTCTTT. Its translation: CATSRDIGGRSTEAFF.

Judged by abundance, this clonotype is medium-sized. The chain recombines TRBV20-1 with TRBJ2-1, with 10 bases identical to TRBD2. The ends lost 1 base at V and 6 bases at J; junction bases unmatched: 9. The V gene's germline CDR1 is DFQATT and CDR2 SNEGSKA (reference sequence). This CDR3 is 16 amino acids long. This CDR3 is CSARAAGLASGNEQFF. In nucleotides, the CDR3 is TGCAGTGCTAGAGCAGCGGGACTAGCGTCGGGCAATGAGCAGTTCTTC.

This clonotype was seen ten or more times. The rearrangement uses TRBV2 and TRBJ1-5; 9 bases match TRBD1. The ends lost 5 bases at V and 6 bases at J; junction bases unmatched: 8. CDR1 SNHLY and CDR2 FYNNEI come from the germline V gene. This CDR3 is built from 15 residues. The CDR3 sequence: CASSRDRASLQPQHF. CDR3 coding DNA: TGTGCCAGCAGTAGGGACAGGGCTTCTCTTCAGCCCCAGCATTTT.

This clonotype showed up just a few times. The chain couples TRBV3-1 to TRBJ2-7, with no clear D. The CDR3 extends over 16 amino acids. Germline CDR1 and CDR2: LGHDT and YNNKEL (reference sequence). Trimming took 2 bases from V and 0 from J, leaving 14 bases between them. CDR3 residues: CASSQLTKPRSYEQYF. The CDR3 DNA reads as TGTGCCAGCAGCCAATTAACGAAGCCCCGCTCCTACGAGCAGTACTTC.

This clonotype has at least ten counts. V usage is TRBV6-5 and J usage is TRBJ1-5, with 10 bases matching TRBD1. V was clipped by 5 bases and J by 1 base; unmatched bases: 11. The CDR3 has 18 residues. Looked up from germline, CDR1 is MNHEY and CDR2 is SVGAGI. In DNA, the CDR3 is TGTGCCAGCAGTCGGTTGGGACAGGGGTATGTGAGCAATCAGCCCCAGCATTTT. It yields the protein CASSRLGQGYVSNQPQHF.

About this clonotype itself: Because the CDR3 is missing its conserved closing phenylalanine or tryptophan, this is likely a read error. It is unclear where the CDR3 begins or ends on the DNA, so no DNA is shown, and the CDR3 is as TCRdb lists it. V is TRBV20-1 and J is TRBJ2-5; TRBD1 is the table's D call and was not checked against the DNA. Germline lookup yields CDR1 DFQATT and CDR2 SNEGSKA (reference sequence). The CDR3 length equals 14 residues, ends included. CDR3 region: CSAWDRAGQETRYS.

This clonotype was counted many times. The chain has TRBV6-2 or TRBV6-3 and TRBJ1-2; D gene unclear. The length of the CDR3 is 12 residues. Germline V lookup: CDR1 MNHEY, CDR2 SVGEGT. V shed 4 bases and J shed 5 bases, with 8 bases lying between them. CDR3 sequence reads: CASSWQTYGYTF. In DNA, the CDR3 is TGTGCCAGCAGTTGGCAAACTTATGGCTACACCTTC.

This clonotype appeared many times. V gene TRBV7-2 combines with J gene TRBJ2-7; D remains unclear. V shed 1 base and J shed 6 bases, with 10 bases lying between them. Germline V CDR1 and CDR2: SGHTA, FQGNSA. The CDR3 has 13 amino acids. CDR3 nucleotide sequence: TGTGCCAGCAGCTTAGTTGACGGCGCCGAGCAGTACTTC. Translated: CASSLVDGAEQYF.

There are a few counts of this clonotype. The rearrangement uses TRBV6-6 and TRBJ2-7; D gene unclear. This CDR3 spans 14 amino acids. Trimming left V 2 bases short and J 3 bases short, with 11 bases between. CDR1 and CDR2 (germline): MNHNY, SVGAGI (reference sequence). CDR3 nucleotide sequence: TGTGCCAGCAGTTACCCCCCCAGAAACTACGAGCAGTACTTC. Translation: CASSYPPRNYEQYF.

In this sample, this clonotype turned up many times. CDR3 in amino acids: CASIPSRGYYNEQFF. CDR3 DNA sequence: TGTGCCAGCATCCCCAGTCGGGGATACTACAATGAGCAGTTCTTC. The chain links TRBV2 to TRBJ2-1, with a tentative D call TRBD2 (5 bases). The CDR3 length is 15 residues. The V end was cut by 7 bases, the J end by 3 bases, with 16 bases between. Germline V CDR1 and CDR2: SNHLY, FYNNEI.

This clonotype was found many times. The chain joins TRBV20-1 to TRBJ2-1, with 7 bases that match TRBD2. V shed 8 bases, J shed 2 bases, and the junction held 12 bases outside the gene matches. This CDR3 has 15 amino acids. Germline CDR1 DFQATT, CDR2 SNEGSKA (reference sequence). The CDR3 reads CSSYAAGVAYNEQFF. DNA for the CDR3: TGCAGTTCCTATGCGGCGGGAGTAGCCTACAATGAGCAGTTCTTC.

This clonotype was seen at least ten times. The chain links TRBV19 to TRBJ2-7; the match to TRBD2 covers 12 bases. Germline CDR1 is LNHDA and CDR2 is SQIVND (reference sequence). The V and J ends lost 3 bases and 4 bases, in that order; junction bases with no gene match: 4. The CDR3 covers 15 residues. The CDR3 nucleotides read TGTGCCAGTAGTATCGGACTAGCGGGGACATACGAGCAGTACTTC. This codes for CASSIGLAGTYEQYF.

This clonotype showed up just a few times. The chain combines TRBV7-2 with TRBJ1-5; 8 nucleotides agree with TRBD1. Germline CDR1 is SGHTA and CDR2 is FQGNSA. The CDR3 sequence is 14 residues long. The trim removed 4 bases at V and 5 bases at J, leaving 4 bases unmatched. The CDR3 nucleotides read TGTGCCAGCAGCTCCCAACAGGGGGATCAGCCCCAGCATTTT. The encoded protein is CASSSQQGDQPQHF.

The chain recombines TRBV20-1 with TRBJ1-5; no clear D gene. This CDR3 has 15 residues. Germline V gene lookup returns CDR1 DFQATT and CDR2 SNEGSKA (reference sequence). V was pared by 0 bases and J by 5 bases, with 14 bases between. CDR3 nucleotide sequence: TGCAGTGCTAGAGACTCGTATGGAATTCATCAGCCCCAGCATTTT. It codes for CSARDSYGIHQPQHF.

The chain combines TRBV11-2 with TRBJ2-7, with 13 bases identical to TRBD2. The V gene end was trimmed by 5 bases and the J gene end by 2 bases; junction bases not matched to a gene: 3. The germline V gene encodes CDR1 SGHAT and CDR2 FQNNGV. This CDR3 region has 15 residues. CDR3 protein: CASSRLAGGPYEQYF. CDR3 DNA: TGTGCCAGCAGCCGACTAGCGGGAGGACCCTACGAGCAGTACTTC. The whole variable domain, remainder taken from reference TRBV11-2 and TRBJ2-7, is EAGVAQSPRYKIIEKRQSVAFWCNPISGHATLYWYQQILGQGPKLLIQFQNNGVVDDSQLPKDRFSAERLKGVDSTLKIQPAKLEDSAVYLCASSRLAGGPYEQYFGPGTRLTVT.

This clonotype was found a few times. V and J are TRBV4-3 and TRBJ2-5; D may correspond to TRBD1 or TRBD2 (6 bases each). Germline lookup yields CDR1 LGHNA and CDR2 YSLEER. The CDR3 loop spans 18 amino acids. Trimming shortened V by 2 bases and J by 1 base, and 20 bases separated the two germline ends. The CDR3 DNA sequence: TGCGCCAGCAGCCAAACCCTAGGGGGGTTTGGTGCCCAAGAGACCCAGTACTTC. Translation gives CASSQTLGGFGAQETQYF.

This clonotype was seen just once. The rearrangement links TRBV7-6 to TRBJ2-3, with a tentative D call TRBD2 (5 bases). The germline CDR1 and CDR2 sequences are SGHVS and FNYEAQ. The CDR3 contains 16 residues. V was pared by 1 base and J by 2 bases, with 13 bases between. The CDR3 is CASSLVSGILTDTQYF. The CDR3 bases are TGTGCCAGCAGCTTAGTCTCCGGGATACTCACAGATACGCAGTATTTT.

This clonotype is labeled as medium-sized. This chain connects TRBV14 to TRBJ1-5, with no clear D. The germline CDR1 and CDR2 sequences are SGHDN and FVKESK. The CDR3 is 13 residues long. V shed 2 bases and J shed 4 bases, with 6 bases lying between them. The CDR3: CASSQHGNQPQHF. The CDR3 DNA reads TGTGCCAGCAGCCAACATGGAAATCAGCCCCAGCATTTT.

The gene calls are TRBV30 and TRBJ2-3, with D hard to call. The ends were cut back, 0 bases at V and 1 base at J, with 8 bases in the middle. CDR1 is GTSNPN and CDR2 is SVGIG in the germline V gene (reference sequence). The CDR3 contains 14 residues. CDR3 sequence reads: CAWSVLQRTDTQYF. The DNA of the CDR3 is TGTGCCTGGAGTGTACTACAGCGCACAGATACGCAGTATTTT.

This clonotype was recorded a few times. The chain has TRBV28 and TRBJ2-7; D remains unclear. Trimming took 5 bases from V and 3 from J, leaving 8 bases between them. In germline, CDR1 is MDHEN, CDR2 SYDVKM. The CDR3 is 12 residues long. CDR3 sequence (DNA): TGTGCCAGCAGTATGCGGAGCTACGAGCAGTACTTC. As protein: CASSMRSYEQYF.